A selection of T cell receptor beta chains follows, all from one sample in a study of radiotherapy plus CTLA-4 blockade in lung cancer. Only in-frame clones appear in the TCRdb table, and some are missing; sequencing was by immunoSEQ multiplex PCR. Among under 95,000 clones listed, 78% were seen once. Sequenced material: peripheral blood, taken from a patient treated with radiotherapy plus ipilimumab. These receptors were taken from a human donor with non-small cell lung cancer whose response to radiotherapy plus ipilimumab could not be evaluated. Some clones in this sample may be carry-over from other donors' samples. The CDR3 runs from the conserved cysteine through the conserved F or W. A D gene is named only where the DNA matches it firmly. Some rows mark clone size as missing; the rest say once, few, many or name a class of expanded clone.

j_call	clone_size	v_call	d_call	cdr3_nt	cdr3_aa
TRBJ2-1	-	TRBV6-6	-	TGTGCCAGCAGCCTTGACTCAGACCCGGGCAATGAGCAGTTCTTC	CASSLDSDPGNEQFF
TRBJ1-1	once	TRBV9	-	TGTGCCAGCAGCGTTGGGGGACAGAACACTGAAGCTTTCTTT	CASSVGGQNTEAFF
TRBJ1-1	-	TRBV2	TRBD1	TGTGCCAGCAGTGGGGGACAGACCCTGGGCACTGAAGCTTTCTTT	CASSGGQTLGTEAFF
TRBJ1-2	-	TRBV13	-	TGTGCCAGCAGCTTAGGCCCGGCACAGAGTGGCTACACCTTC	CASSLGPAQSGYTF
TRBJ2-5	few	TRBV5-1	TRBD2	TGCGCCAGCAGCTTGGCCCTCCTAGCGGGCGCGGGAGAGACCCAGTACTTC	CASSLALLAGAGETQYF
TRBJ2-1	-	TRBV5-1	TRBD1	TGCGCCAGCAGCTCGCTCGGACAGGGGTGCGATGAGCAGTTCTTC	CASSSLGQGCDEQFF
TRBJ2-1	-	TRBV18	-	TGTGCCAGCTCACCAGTTTTTGGAGTCGGCGGCAATGAGCAGTTCTTC	CASSPVFGVGGNEQFF
TRBJ1-2	-	TRBV9	-	TGTGCCAGCAGCGTAGACAGCTATGGCTACACCTTC	CASSVDSYGYTF
TRBJ2-5	-	TRBV5-1	-	TGCGCCAGCAGCTTGGGGGGCGCAGGAGCAGAGACCCAGTACTTC	CASSLGGAGAETQYF
TRBJ2-6	-	TRBV19	-	TGTGCCAGTAGTATAGTGCGCATTAGCTCTGGGGCCAACGTCCTGACTTTC	CASSIVRISSGANVLTF
TRBJ2-3	-	TRBV13	TRBD1	TGTGCCAGCAGCTTCCCCGGGACAGGCACAGATACGCAGTATTTT	CASSFPGTGTDTQYF
TRBJ1-1	once	TRBV19	-	TGTGCCAGTAGGGACAGTAACACTGAAGCTTTCTTT	CASRDSNTEAFF
TRBJ1-1	-	TRBV9	-	TGTGCCAGCAGCCCTACACCGCAAACAGGCACTGAAGCTTTCTTT	CASSPTPQTGTEAFF
TRBJ1-6	-	TRBV7-9	-	TGTGCCAGCGCGGGGAGTTCACCCCTCCACTTT	CASAGSSPLHF
TRBJ1-3	-	TRBV28	TRBD1	TGTGCCAGCAGTTCCCTCGGGACAGGAAGAAACACCATATATTTT	CASSSLGTGRNTIYF
TRBJ1-1	-	TRBV4-3	TRBD1	TGCGCCAGCAGCCAAGGCAGGGGGGCGAACACTGAAGCTTTCTTT	CASSQGRGANTEAFF
TRBJ1-2	few	TRBV6-6	-	TGTGCCAGCAGTTACCGAAAAGCCCTAACTGGTGGCTACACCTTC	CASSYRKALTGGYTF
TRBJ2-3	few	TRBV28	TRBD2	TGTGCCAGCAGGGATCCCGGGACTAGCGATTTCCCAGATACGCAGTATTTT	CASRDPGTSDFPDTQYF
TRBJ2-3	-	TRBV28	TRBD2	TGTGCCAGCAACCCACTAGCGGGGGGCAGCGCAGATACGCAGTATTTT	CASNPLAGGSADTQYF
TRBJ2-6	-	TRBV2	-	TGTGCCAGCACTATAAGGGGGGGGGCTGGGGCCAACGTCCTGACTTTC	CASTIRGGAGANVLTF
TRBJ2-7	-	TRBV6-1	TRBD1	TGTGCCAGCAGTCCACCGGGACAGCTTTTCTTCGACTTC	CASSPPGQLFFDF
TRBJ2-5	-	TRBV7-9	TRBD2	TGTGCCAGCAGCCAAAACGGGGGGGAGACCCAGTACTTC	CASSQNGGETQYF
TRBJ1-4	-	TRBV6-5	-	TGTGCCAGCAGCCCCGAGCCCCTAGGCAATGAAAAACTGTTTTTT	CASSPEPLGNEKLFF
TRBJ1-5	-	TRBV6-1	TRBD1	TGTGCCAGCAGAGGGACAGGGGTAAATCAGCCCCAGCATTTT	CASRGTGVNQPQHF
TRBJ1-1	-	TRBV5-1	-	TGCGCCAGCAGCTTGATCACGGGATATTCAAACACTGAAGCTTTCTTT	CASSLITGYSNTEAFF
TRBJ1-1	-	TRBV7-9	-	TGTGCCAGCAGCTTAGTGGGTGGGGGGGGGCGGCTAGCATTGGCTTTCTTT	CASSLVGGGGRLALAFF